This T cell receptor beta chain was identified during a study of blood T cell repertoires in COVID-19. Study-wide context: The analysed material was cDNA or gDNA that came from T cells, B-cell-depleted T cells, or PBMCs.

This CDR3 has 13 amino acids. Germline V gene sequence: CDR1 SEHNR, CDR2 FQNEAQ (reference sequence). Unmatched junction bases numbered 1, after V lost 3 bases and J lost 6 bases. How the authors handled the data: Cell counts per sample came from amplifying reference gene primers. Profiled with immunoSEQ multiplex PCR; TCRdb holds only in-frame clones, not every one. V, J and clone size are those of that table, while D and trimming were read from the DNA. The sample consists of over 45,000 clones, less than 85% of them appearing once. This rearrangement joins TRBV7-9 to TRBJ2-7; 11 nucleotides align to TRBD1. This clonotype originated in a woman aged 50 to 60 with active or convalescent COVID-19. The sample was peripheral blood. DNA for the CDR3: TGTGCCAGCAGCTTCGGGACAGGGGGCGAGCAGTACTTC. It codes for CASSFGTGGEQYF.